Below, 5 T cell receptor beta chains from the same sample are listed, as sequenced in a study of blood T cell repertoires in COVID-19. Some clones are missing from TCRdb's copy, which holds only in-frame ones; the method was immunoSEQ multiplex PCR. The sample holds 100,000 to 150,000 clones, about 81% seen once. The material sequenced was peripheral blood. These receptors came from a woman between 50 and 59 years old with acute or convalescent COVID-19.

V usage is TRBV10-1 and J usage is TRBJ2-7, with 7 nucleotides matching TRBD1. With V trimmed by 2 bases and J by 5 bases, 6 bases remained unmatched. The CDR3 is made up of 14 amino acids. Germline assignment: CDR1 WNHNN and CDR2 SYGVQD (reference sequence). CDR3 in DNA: TGCGCCAGCAGTGAGGGGTCGACAGGGAACGAGCAGTACTTC. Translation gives CASSEGSTGNEQYF.

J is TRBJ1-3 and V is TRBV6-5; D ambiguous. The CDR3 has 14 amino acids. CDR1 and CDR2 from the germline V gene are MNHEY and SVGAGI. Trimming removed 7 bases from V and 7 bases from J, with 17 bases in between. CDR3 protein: CASKASSSRNTIYF. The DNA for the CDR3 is TGTGCCAGCAAAGCTTCGAGTTCGAGGAACACCATATATTTT.

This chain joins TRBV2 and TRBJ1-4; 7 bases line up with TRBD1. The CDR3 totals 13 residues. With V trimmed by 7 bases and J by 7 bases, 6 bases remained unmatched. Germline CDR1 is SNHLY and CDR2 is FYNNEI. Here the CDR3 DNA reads TGTGCCAGCACAAAACAGGGGCCTGAAAAACTGTTTTTT. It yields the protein CASTKQGPEKLFF.

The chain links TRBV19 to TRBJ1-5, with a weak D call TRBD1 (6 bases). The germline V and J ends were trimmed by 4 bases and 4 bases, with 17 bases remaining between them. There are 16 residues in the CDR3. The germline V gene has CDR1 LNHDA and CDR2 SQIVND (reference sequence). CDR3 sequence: CASSTRQDVRNQPQHF. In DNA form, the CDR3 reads TGTGCCAGTAGTACCAGACAGGATGTGCGGAATCAGCCCCAGCATTTT. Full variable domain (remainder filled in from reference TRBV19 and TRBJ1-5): DGGITQSPKYLFRKEGQNVTLSCEQNLNHDAMYWYRQDPGQGLRLIYYSQIVNDFQKGDIAEGYSVSREKKESFPLTVTSAQKNPTAFYLCASSTRQDVRNQPQHFGDGTRLSIL.

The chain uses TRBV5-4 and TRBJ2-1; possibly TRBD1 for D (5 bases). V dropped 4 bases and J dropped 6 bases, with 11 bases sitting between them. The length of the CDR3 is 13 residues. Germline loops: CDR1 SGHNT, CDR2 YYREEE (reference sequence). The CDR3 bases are TGTGCCAGCAGCCCGTGGACATTCAATGAGCAGTTCTTC. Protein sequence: CASSPWTFNEQFF.